The entry that follows covers one T cell receptor beta chain sequence. Its antigen target is currently unknown. Base qualities are not provided; no much larger clone lies one nucleotide away. The CDR3 spans 17 residues, from the cysteine through the phenylalanine. Of the read, only the CDR3 DNA is kept; its 51 bases are in frame from base 1. V lost 5 bases and J lost 7 bases; the stretch between them is 26 bases long. TCR beta CDR3 regions were amplified from RNA transcripts for repertoire sequencing. The first round of RT-PCR was done with HTBI primers and the Qiagen OneStep RT-PCR kit, and was followed by a second round of multiplex PCR, then size selection and purification. The libraries underwent paired-end sequencing with 100 bp reads on an Illumina HiSeq2000. Under the source paper's analysis protocol: SOAPnuke was used to process the reads, throwing out any read that had adapters, had uncalled bases, had a mean Phred below 15, or lacked an exact constant-primer or identifier match. COPE v1.2.5 was used to merge the high-quality paired reads. Each unique nucleotide sequence was defined as a clonotype, and clonotypes were aligned to IMGT TRB V, D and J references with MiTCR v1.1. Analysis was restricted to V-J combinations with a frequency above 0.0001, which covered about 99% of repertoires. A TCR clonal expansion and chaos score per V-J combination was defined as the ratio of F50 clonal expansion to chaos observed in the TCRdist matrix. Features were reduced by Welch's t-statistics and random forest to 10 to 15 V-J combinations, which fed a naive Bayes classifier. The Morisita-Horn index was used to measure how similar the thyroid and blood repertoires were. The raw public data were reprocessed by TCRdb itself: fastp quality trimming at Q25, MiXCR clonotype calling, in-frame beta chains only. All rows with the same CDR3 protein become a single entry with the most common DNA and genes. The V and J calls and clone size are TCRdb's, not the authors'. In this sample the table shows 300,000 to 400,000 distinct CDR3 sequences, approximately 18% of which occur a single time. In total, the top ten clones hold roughly 2.4% of the sample.

Stable hyperthyroidism was defined as no progression to ophthalmopathy within 18 months of follow-up. Patients with hyperthyroidism were aged 18 to 65 years, had been newly diagnosed, and had a disease duration of less than 2 months. Patients with other autoimmune diseases, uncontrolled infections, pregnancy or lactation were excluded from the study. Clinical symptoms, serum thyroxine, TRAb, thyroid ultrasound and orbital computed tomography formed the basis of the diagnosis. PBMCs were isolated from around 10 ml of fresh peripheral blood by Ficoll-Paque density gradient centrifugation. Trizol reagent was used to extract the total RNA, and its quality was then checked on an Agilent 2100 Bioanalyzer. This entry is derived from a study of Graves' ophthalmopathy and Graves' hyperthyroidism (dated by TCRdb to between 2018 and 2020). About the investigation overall: Peripheral blood was collected before any treatment was given, at the time of initial diagnosis. The study used signatures of the TCR beta repertoire to tell Graves' ophthalmopathy apart from Graves' hyperthyroidism and to predict which patients would progress to ophthalmopathy. In total, 135 blood samples were TCR-sequenced: under 45 ophthalmopathy, some 75 hyperthyroidism and about 17 hyperthyroidism-to-ophthalmopathy patients. After sampling, hyperthyroidism patients received methimazole starting at 30 mg daily, and ophthalmopathy patients received high-dose intravenous methylprednisolone. For independent validation, a separate cohort was made up of about 18 hyperthyroidism patients plus 17 patients who later progressed from hyperthyroidism to ophthalmopathy. In roughly 6 hyperthyroidism patients, T-cell repertoires of thyroid tissue and blood were compared. To explore V-J signatures that distinguish ophthalmopathy from hyperthyroidism, a discovery set of roughly 98 patients was enrolled, made up of under 50 with ophthalmopathy and under 65 with stable hyperthyroidism.

Here is what the overall study found, with its caveats: Ophthalmopathy was separated from stable hyperthyroidism by the 13-signature model with roughly 88% sensitivity and less than 82% specificity in cross-validation and with 80%/75% in the test set. Most expanded thyroid clonotypes with frequency above 0.001 were also detected in blood, suggesting blood repertoires may reflect the thyroid immune response. In validation, the model predicted ophthalmopathy progression with roughly 68% sensitivity and roughly 78% specificity; about a dozen predicted patients were CT-confirmed with GO in a median of around 6.5 months. Sample size was not statistically predetermined, and group allocation was not concealed from the investigators.

The sequence links TRBV12-3 or TRBV12-4 to TRBJ1-2; tentative D gene TRBD1, with 5 bases matching. The TCR was taken from an adult woman with stable Graves' hyperthyroidism. The specimen was peripheral blood. The base sequence is TGTGCCAGCAGTAACCCAACCACAGACAGTTTTATTGGTGGCTACACCTTC. Translated, this gives CASSNPTTDSFIGGYTF.